Below are 6 T cell receptor beta chains sequenced from a single sample in a study of T cell responses to AZD1222 COVID-19 vaccine. Sequencing used immunoSEQ multiplex PCR; TCRdb keeps in-frame clones, though not all of them. The sample holds 130,000 to 150,000 clones; approximately 90% are singletons and the top ten take 1.9%. This specimen was peripheral blood, taken 28 days after the second AZD1222 dose. The origin of the receptors is an adult who received the AZD1222 COVID-19 vaccine.

This clone was seen more than once but under ten times. The rearrangement links TRBV4-1 to TRBJ1-3; D unresolved. Looked up from germline, CDR1 is MGHRA and CDR2 is YSYEKL. V was shortened by 0 bases and J by 0 bases, with 6 bases between the two germline ends. CDR3 length equals 15 residues. CDR3 sequence (DNA): TGCGCCAGCAGCCAAGACCCCTCCTCTGGAAACACCATATATTTT. Translation gives CASSQDPSSGNTIYF.

This chain joins TRBV9 and TRBJ1-2; tentatively, D is TRBD1 (6 bases). V gave up 4 bases and J gave up 2 bases, with 12 bases separating them. This CDR3 has 14 amino acids. Germline CDR1 SGDLS, CDR2 YYNGEE. CDR3: CASSKRQENYGYTF. DNA of the CDR3: TGTGCCAGCAGCAAACGACAGGAGAACTATGGCTACACCTTC.

The chain combines TRBV7-9 with TRBJ1-1; perhaps TRBD1 as D (6 bases). V lost 6 bases to trimming and J lost 4 bases, with 15 bases between them. The CDR3 covers 14 residues. Germline CDR1 and CDR2: SEHNR and FQNEAQ (reference sequence). Here the CDR3 DNA reads TGTGCCAGCAGGCCCCAGGGGATCGGCACTGAAGCTTTCTTT. This encodes CASRPQGIGTEAFF.

This clone was detected once. The chain joins TRBV30 to TRBJ1-4, with TRBD1 as a possible D gene (6 bases). The CDR3 contains 13 residues. With 6 bases removed from V and 8 bases from J, the gap between germline ends came to 16 bases. Germline lookup yields CDR1 GTSNPN and CDR2 SVGIG (reference sequence). This CDR3 reads CACTGLTVEKLFF. As DNA, the CDR3 is TGTGCCTGTACAGGGTTAACGGTCGAAAAACTGTTTTTT.

V and J are TRBV4-1 and TRBJ2-7, with D possibly called TRBD1 or TRBD2 (6 bases each). V lost 1 base to trimming and J lost 4 bases, with 14 bases between them. This CDR3 comprises 15 residues. Looked up from germline, CDR1 is MGHRA and CDR2 is YSYEKL. CDR3 in amino acids: CASSQAEGQGYEQYF. In DNA, the CDR3 is TGCGCCAGCAGCCAAGCGGAGGGCCAGGGGTACGAGCAGTACTTC.

The chain uses TRBV14 and TRBJ2-7; 10 bases are a match to TRBD2. CDR3 length equals 14 residues. The germline V gene encodes CDR1 SGHDN and CDR2 FVKESK. V was pared by 5 bases and J by 3 bases, with 4 bases of the junction left unmatched. The CDR3 loop is CASSFGLADYEQYF. CDR3 nucleotides: TGTGCCAGCAGCTTCGGACTAGCGGACTACGAGCAGTACTTC.